A selection of T cell receptor beta chains follows, all from one sample in a study of blood T cell repertoires in COVID-19. The method was immunoSEQ multiplex PCR; TCRdb's version includes in-frame clones alone and lacks a portion of them. The sample shows about 370,000 clones, around 89% of them seen only once. The specimen was peripheral blood. These receptor sequences come from a woman under 40 with COVID-19, enrolled during active disease. CDR3s include the opening cysteine and the closing phenylalanine or tryptophan. The D gene is left open where the match is weak. A row's size may be missing; if present it is once, few, many or a size class.

cdr3_length d_call j_call clone_size v_call cdr3_aa cdr3_nt
14 TRBD1 TRBJ1-6 - TRBV7-2 CASSLTQGSSPLHF TGTGCCAGCAGCCTTACACAGGGGTCCTCACCCCTCCACTTT
14 TRBD1 TRBJ2-7 - TRBV18 CASSPDRGAYEQYF TGTGCCAGCTCACCAGACAGGGGGGCCTACGAGCAGTACTTC
16 TRBD2 TRBJ2-2 - TRBV6-6 CAISSDGGARTGELFF TGTGCCATTTCCTCCGACGGGGGGGCTAGGACCGGGGAGCTGTTTTTT
16 TRBD2 TRBJ2-5 - TRBV10-3 CAISESESGSGETQYF TGTGCCATCAGTGAGTCTGAGAGCGGGAGCGGGGAGACCCAGTACTTC
12 - TRBJ2-7 - TRBV28 CASSLQGYEQYF TGTGCCAGCAGTTTGCAGGGTTACGAGCAGTACTTC
17 - TRBJ1-2 - TRBV5-1 CASSLGGFLHRSDGYTF TGCGCCAGCAGCTTGGGAGGTTTTCTTCATCGTTCGGATGGCTACACCTTC
13 - TRBJ1-1 - TRBV13 CASSLFGRDEAFF TGTGCCAGCAGCTTATTTGGTCGGGATGAAGCTTTCTTT
16 TRBD1 TRBJ2-7 - TRBV28 CASRSPDRGILYEQYF TGTGCCAGCAGAAGTCCAGACAGGGGGATTCTCTACGAGCAGTACTTC
15 - TRBJ1-5 - TRBV7-2 CASSLGQGGSQPQHF TGTGCCAGCAGCTTAGGTCAGGGAGGGAGTCAGCCCCAGCATTTT
12 - TRBJ1-4 - TRBV2 CASRADREKLFF TGTGCCAGCAGGGCCGACAGGGAAAAACTGTTTTTT
11 - TRBJ1-4 - TRBV7-6 CASSLERKLFF TGTGCCAGCAGCTTAGAGAGAAAACTGTTTTTT
16 TRBD2 TRBJ2-5 - TRBV4-3 CASSQDAGGGKETQYF TGCGCCAGCAGCCAAGATGCTGGCGGGGGGAAAGAGACCCAGTACTTC
18 - TRBJ1-6 - TRBV30 CAWSSLGRGTSYNSPLHF TGTGCCTGGAGTTCCCTTGGAAGGGGAACCTCCTATAATTCACCCCTCCACTTT
14 TRBD1 TRBJ2-7 - TRBV27 CASSFTGVGYEQYF TGTGCCAGCAGTTTTACAGGGGTGGGCTACGAGCAGTACTTC
13 TRBD1 TRBJ1-1 - TRBV3-1/TRBV3-2 CASSQATGVEAFF TGTGCCAGCAGCCAAGCAACAGGGGTTGAAGCTTTCTTT
15 TRBD2 TRBJ2-1 - TRBV7-8 CASSLTSGTRNEQFF TGTGCCAGCAGCTTGACTAGCGGGACTCGCAATGAGCAGTTCTTC
13 - TRBJ2-7 - TRBV6-2/TRBV6-3 CASSPRSSHEQYF TGTGCCAGCAGCCCACGTAGTTCCCACGAGCAGTACTTC
15 - TRBJ2-5 - TRBV4-3 CASSQANRDQETQYF TGCGCCAGCAGCCAAGCTAACCGGGACCAAGAGACCCAGTACTTC
17 - TRBJ2-7 - TRBV5-5 CASSLAWQGGSPYEQYF TGTGCCAGCAGCTTGGCGTGGCAGGGGGGAAGCCCCTACGAGCAGTACTTC
11 TRBD2 TRBJ2-3 - TRBV29-1 CSVGDYDTQYF TGCAGCGTTGGGGACTATGATACGCAGTATTTT
18 TRBD2 TRBJ2-1 - TRBV4-3 CASSFRTPGASGYNEQFF TGCGCCAGCAGCTTCCGAACCCCCGGGGCTAGCGGGTACAATGAGCAGTTCTTC
16 - TRBJ2-5 - TRBV28 CASSLSMPGGGETQYF TGTGCCAGCAGTTTATCGATGCCAGGGGGAGGAGAGACCCAGTACTTC
15 TRBD2 TRBJ2-2 - TRBV11-2 CASSLGGGGTGELFF TGTGCCAGCTCCCTGGGGGGGGGAGGAACCGGGGAGCTGTTTTTT
15 - TRBJ2-3 - TRBV9 CASSGRGQGTDTQYF TGTGCCAGCAGCGGGAGGGGCCAGGGTACAGATACGCAGTATTTT
14 - TRBJ2-1 - TRBV19 CASSTRGSYNEQFF TGTGCCAGTAGTACCAGGGGCTCCTACAATGAGCAGTTCTTC
14 TRBD1 TRBJ1-2 - TRBV3-1/TRBV3-2 CASSQTPGGNGYTF TGTGCCAGCAGCCAGACCCCAGGGGGCAATGGCTACACCTTC
14 - TRBJ2-7 - TRBV7-8 CASSPTAGAYEQYF TGTGCCAGCAGCCCAACCGCCGGGGCCTACGAGCAGTACTTC
17 - TRBJ2-3 - TRBV6-2/TRBV6-3 CASSYSSAPHGTDTQYF TGTGCCAGCAGTTACTCGAGTGCCCCTCATGGCACAGATACGCAGTATTTT
15 - TRBJ2-7 - TRBV4-3 CASSQDRSGAYEQYF TGCGCCAGCAGCCAAGATCGTAGCGGTGCCTACGAGCAGTACTTC
16 TRBD1 TRBJ2-3 - TRBV13 CASSFRTGGNTDTQYF TGTGCCAGCAGCTTTCGGACAGGGGGCAACACAGATACGCAGTATTTT
12 - TRBJ1-2 - TRBV6-5 CASREAVYGYTF TGTGCCTCCCGGGAGGCAGTCTATGGCTACACCTTC
14 - TRBJ1-2 - TRBV10-3 CAINREGGYDGYTF TGTGCCATCAATAGAGAAGGGGGTTATGATGGCTACACCTTC
14 TRBD2 TRBJ2-5 - TRBV11-2 CASTNSGGQETQYF TGTGCCAGCACCAATTCGGGGGGGCAAGAGACCCAGTACTTC
14 TRBD2 TRBJ2-7 few TRBV18 CASSTSGLPYEQYF TGTGCCAGCTCCACTAGCGGACTCCCCTACGAGCAGTACTTC
14 TRBD1 TRBJ1-5 - TRBV6-5 CASRGQGGGQPQHF TGTGCCAGCAGAGGACAGGGGGGTGGTCAGCCCCAGCATTTT
15 - TRBJ2-5 - TRBV28 CASSFSGVRRETQYF TGTGCCAGCAGTTTTTCGGGGGTGCGTCGGGAGACCCAGTACTTC
13 - TRBJ1-1 - TRBV6-4 CASSQDKNTEAFF TGTGCCAGCAGCCAAGACAAGAACACTGAAGCTTTCTTT
14 - TRBJ1-2 few TRBV2 CASSEFRTEYGYTF TGTGCCAGCAGTGAGTTTCGGACAGAGTATGGCTACACCTTC
14 - TRBJ2-2 - TRBV7-2 CASSRGFDTGELFF TGTGCCAGCAGCCGGGGGTTTGACACCGGGGAGCTGTTTTTT
15 - TRBJ2-1 - TRBV7-2 CASSFWAGIYNEQFF TGTGCCAGCAGCTTCTGGGCGGGGATATACAATGAGCAGTTCTTC
14 - TRBJ1-4 - TRBV5-1 CASSSATGLEKLFF TGCGCCAGCAGCTCAGCCACAGGGCTTGAAAAACTGTTTTTT
16 TRBD1 TRBJ1-6 few TRBV28 CASSLWTGRSDSPLHF TGTGCCAGCAGTTTATGGACAGGGAGAAGTGATTCACCCCTCCACTTT
12 - TRBJ1-5 - TRBV20-1 CSASRENQPQHF TGCAGTGCTAGTAGGGAGAATCAGCCCCAGCATTTT
17 TRBD2 TRBJ2-2 - TRBV6-2/TRBV6-3 CASSYSNGRSNTGELFF TGTGCCAGCAGTTACTCGAACGGGAGGTCGAACACCGGGGAGCTGTTTTTT
14 TRBD1 TRBJ2-2 - TRBV2 CASRGDRNTGELFF TGTGCCAGCAGAGGGGACAGAAACACCGGGGAGCTGTTTTTT
19 TRBD1 TRBJ1-6 - TRBV3-1/TRBV3-2 CASSQEWAGQGIYNSPLHF TGTGCCAGCAGCCAAGAGTGGGCGGGACAGGGAATTTATAATTCACCCCTCCACTTT
15 TRBD1 TRBJ1-2 - TRBV3-1/TRBV3-2 CASSQETGVFYGYTF TGTGCCAGCAGCCAGGAAACAGGGGTTTTCTATGGCTACACCTTC
18 TRBD2 TRBJ2-2 - TRBV11-3 CASSLLGYGLAGTGELFF TGTGCCAGCAGCCTACTCGGTTATGGGCTAGCGGGAACCGGGGAGCTGTTTTTT
14 - TRBJ2-5 - TRBV18 CASSPFGQQETQYF TGTGCCAGCTCGCCCTTCGGACAGCAAGAGACCCAGTACTTC
13 - TRBJ2-2 - TRBV2 CASTGRYTGELFF TGTGCCAGCACCGGTCGGTACACCGGGGAGCTGTTTTTT
17 - TRBJ2-1 - TRBV5-1 CASSLGANSGGTNEQFF TGCGCCAGCAGCTTGGGGGCCAATAGCGGAGGGACCAATGAGCAGTTCTTC
15 - TRBJ2-1 - TRBV28 CASSFLGYSYNEQFF TGTGCCAGCAGTTTTCTCGGGTACTCCTACAATGAGCAGTTCTTC
14 TRBD1 TRBJ1-2 - TRBV18 CASSATGEGSGYTF TGTGCCAGCTCAGCGACAGGGGAGGGAAGTGGCTACACCTTC
15 TRBD1 TRBJ1-1 - TRBV29-1 CSVESDRGWNTEAFF TGCAGCGTTGAGAGCGACAGGGGATGGAACACTGAAGCTTTCTTT
15 TRBD2 TRBJ2-1 - TRBV5-1 CASSFKAGVVNEQFF TGCGCCAGCAGCTTTAAAGCGGGAGTAGTAAATGAGCAGTTCTTC